This T cell receptor beta chain derives from a study of Ad26.COV2.S vaccination and SARS-CoV-2 variants. The study's findings and limits: The analyses of TCR breadth and depth may have understated the size of total T cell responses. Vaccine recipients showed a spike-specific TCR breadth that was higher than in placebo recipients. People who got the vaccine or the placebo had similar non-spike TCR breadth. Substantial breadth in spike-specific CD8+ and CD4+ T cell responses was reportedly seen after vaccination.

TCRdb keeps only in-frame clones here, not all; method: immunoSEQ multiplex PCR. The sample lists 350,000 to 450,000 clones, just over 90% occurring once. Germline loops: CDR1 SGDLS, CDR2 YYNGEE. The CDR3 has 12 residues. Trimming took 3 bases from V and 5 from J, leaving 5 bases between them. With regard to this clone: Its cognate antigen is unknown.

This clonotype was obtained from a human donor who had recovered from COVID-19. The starting material was peripheral blood, obtained after recovery from COVID-19. The rearrangement joins TRBV9 to TRBJ2-2; D gene ambiguous. DNA of the CDR3: TGTGCCAGCAGCGGTGGAACCGGGGAGCTGTTTTTT. Amino acid sequence: CASSGGTGELFF.